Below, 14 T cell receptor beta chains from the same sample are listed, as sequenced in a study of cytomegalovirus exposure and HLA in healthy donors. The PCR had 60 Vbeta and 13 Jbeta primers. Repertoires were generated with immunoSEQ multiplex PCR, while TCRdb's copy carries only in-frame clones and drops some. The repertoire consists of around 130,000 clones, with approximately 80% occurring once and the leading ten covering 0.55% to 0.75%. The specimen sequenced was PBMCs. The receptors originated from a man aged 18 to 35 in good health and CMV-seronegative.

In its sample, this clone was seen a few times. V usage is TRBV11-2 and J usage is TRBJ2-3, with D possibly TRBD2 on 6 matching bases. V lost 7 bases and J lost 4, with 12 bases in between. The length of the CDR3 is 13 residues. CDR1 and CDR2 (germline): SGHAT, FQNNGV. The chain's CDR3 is CASTSRRADTQYF. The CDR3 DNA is TGTGCCAGCACATCTAGGAGGGCAGATACGCAGTATTTT.

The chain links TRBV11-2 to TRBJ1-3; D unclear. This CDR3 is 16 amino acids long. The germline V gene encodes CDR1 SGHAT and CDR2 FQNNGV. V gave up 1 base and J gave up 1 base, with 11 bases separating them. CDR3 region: CASSLAGGPSGNTIYF. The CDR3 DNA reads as TGTGCCAGCAGCTTAGCAGGAGGACCATCTGGAAACACCATATATTTT.

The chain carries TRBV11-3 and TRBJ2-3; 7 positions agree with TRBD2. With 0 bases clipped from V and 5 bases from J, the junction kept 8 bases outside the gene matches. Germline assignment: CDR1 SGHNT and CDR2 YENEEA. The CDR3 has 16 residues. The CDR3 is CASSLDLVGGGDTQYF. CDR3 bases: TGTGCCAGCAGCTTAGATCTTGTGGGGGGGGGAGATACGCAGTATTTT.

CDR3 sequence reads: CASSLDNFPEQQGALYGYTF. The CDR3 DNA reads as TGTGCCAGCAGCTTAGACAATTTCCCCGAACAACAGGGGGCCCTCTATGGCTACACCTTC. The chain uses TRBV11-3 and TRBJ1-2; TRBD1 matches 9 bases. This CDR3 has 20 residues. Germline values: CDR1 SGHNT, CDR2 YENEEA. After removal of 0 bases from V and 4 bases from J, the junction contained 18 bases not matched to a gene.

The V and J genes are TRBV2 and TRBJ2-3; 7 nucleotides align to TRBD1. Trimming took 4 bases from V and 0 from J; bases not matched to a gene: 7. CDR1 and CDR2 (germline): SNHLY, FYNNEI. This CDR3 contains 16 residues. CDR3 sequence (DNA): TGTGCCAGCAGTGGACCCGGGACAGAGAGCACAGATACGCAGTATTTT. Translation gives CASSGPGTESTDTQYF.

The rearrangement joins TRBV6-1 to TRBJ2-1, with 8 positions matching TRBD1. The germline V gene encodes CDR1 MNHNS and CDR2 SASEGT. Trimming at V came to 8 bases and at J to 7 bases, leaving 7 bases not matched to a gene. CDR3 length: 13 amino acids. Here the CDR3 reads CASSGQAQNEQFF. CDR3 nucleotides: TGTGCCAGCTCGGGACAGGCCCAGAATGAGCAGTTCTTC.

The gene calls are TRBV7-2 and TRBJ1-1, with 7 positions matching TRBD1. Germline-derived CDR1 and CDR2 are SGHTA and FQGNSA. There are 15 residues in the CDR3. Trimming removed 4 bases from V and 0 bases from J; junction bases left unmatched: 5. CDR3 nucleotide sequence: TGTGCCAGCAGCTATCGGGACAGTCTGAACACTGAAGCTTTCTTT. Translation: CASSYRDSLNTEAFF.

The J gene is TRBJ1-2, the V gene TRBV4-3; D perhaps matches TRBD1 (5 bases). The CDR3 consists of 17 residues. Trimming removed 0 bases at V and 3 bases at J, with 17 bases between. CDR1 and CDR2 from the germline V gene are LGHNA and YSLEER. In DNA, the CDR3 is TGCGCCAGCAGCCAAGATTTCGGGGGTAGGTCTTACTATGGCTACACCTTC. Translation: CASSQDFGGRSYYGYTF.

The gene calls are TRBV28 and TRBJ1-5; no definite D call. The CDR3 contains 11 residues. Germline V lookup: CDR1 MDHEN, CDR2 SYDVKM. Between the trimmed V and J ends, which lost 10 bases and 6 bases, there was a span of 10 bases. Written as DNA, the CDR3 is TGTGCCACGCGGGGAGGTCAGCCCCAGCATTTT. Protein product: CATRGGQPQHF.

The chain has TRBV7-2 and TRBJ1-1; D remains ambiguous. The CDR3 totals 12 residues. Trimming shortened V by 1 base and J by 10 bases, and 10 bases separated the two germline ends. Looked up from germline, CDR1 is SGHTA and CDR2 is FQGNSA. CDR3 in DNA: TGTGCCAGCAGCTTAGAGGCAGGTGGAGCTTTCTTT. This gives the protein CASSLEAGGAFF.

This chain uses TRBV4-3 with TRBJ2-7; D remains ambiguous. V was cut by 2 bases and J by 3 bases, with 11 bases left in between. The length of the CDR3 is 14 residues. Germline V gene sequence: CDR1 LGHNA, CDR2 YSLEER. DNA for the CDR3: TGCGCCAGCAGCCAAAACTTTGAGGACTACGAGCAGTACTTC. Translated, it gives CASSQNFEDYEQYF.

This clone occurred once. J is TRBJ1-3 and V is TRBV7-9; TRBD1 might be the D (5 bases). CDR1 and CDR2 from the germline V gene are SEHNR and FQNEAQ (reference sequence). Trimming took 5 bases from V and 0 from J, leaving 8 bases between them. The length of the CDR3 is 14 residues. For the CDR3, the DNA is TGTGCCAGCAGCCGACAGAGCTCTGGAAACACCATATATTTT. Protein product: CASSRQSSGNTIYF.

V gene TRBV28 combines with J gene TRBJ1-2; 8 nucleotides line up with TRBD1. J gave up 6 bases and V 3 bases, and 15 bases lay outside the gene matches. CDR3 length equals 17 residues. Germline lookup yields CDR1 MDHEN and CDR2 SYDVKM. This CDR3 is CASSFSGTGTSTNGYTF. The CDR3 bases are TGTGCCAGCAGTTTCTCCGGGACAGGCACTAGCACAAATGGCTACACCTTC.

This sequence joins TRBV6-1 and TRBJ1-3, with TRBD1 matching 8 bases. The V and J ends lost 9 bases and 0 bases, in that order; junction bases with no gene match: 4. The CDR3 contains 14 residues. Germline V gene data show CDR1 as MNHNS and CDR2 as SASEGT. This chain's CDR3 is CASGDRSSGNTIYF. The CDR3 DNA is TGTGCCAGTGGGGACAGGAGCTCTGGAAACACCATATATTTT.